This TCR beta chain was observed in a study of OX40 agonist ivuxolimab in advanced cancers. For the study at large: Patients received ivuxolimab, an intravenous treatment, every 2 weeks at 0.01 to 10 mg/kg.

Germline-derived CDR1 and CDR2 are SGHNT and YENEEA. This CDR3 comprises 15 residues. Germline trimming cut 5 bases from V and 3 bases from J; bases unmatched to any gene: 6. TCRdb's copy holds only in-frame clones and misses some; the assay was immunoSEQ multiplex PCR. Among roughly 53,000 clones, more than 80% were seen once, and the ten largest hold approximately 5%. Worth noting for this clone: The antigen remains unidentified.

Findings and caveats of the study: The work left the antigen specificity of expanded peripheral T cells undetermined.

The sequenced sample was CD4+ or CD8+ T cells sorted from blood, obtained in a trial of the OX40 agonist ivuxolimab. The clonotype comes from an adult with an advanced solid tumor such as melanoma, head and neck, liver or kidney cancer. The genes are TRBV11-3 and TRBJ2-1; TRBD1 matches 8 bases. The CDR3 loop reads CASSPTGDNYNEQFF. CDR3 coding DNA: TGTGCCAGCAGCCCGACAGGGGATAACTACAATGAGCAGTTCTTC. Drawing the rest from reference TRBV11-3 and TRBJ2-1, the complete variable domain is EAGVVQSPRYKIIEKKQPVAFWCNPISGHNTLYWYLQNLGQGPELLIRYENEEAVDDSQLPKDRFSAERLKGVDSTLKIQPAELGDSAVYLCASSPTGDNYNEQFFGPGTRLTVL.